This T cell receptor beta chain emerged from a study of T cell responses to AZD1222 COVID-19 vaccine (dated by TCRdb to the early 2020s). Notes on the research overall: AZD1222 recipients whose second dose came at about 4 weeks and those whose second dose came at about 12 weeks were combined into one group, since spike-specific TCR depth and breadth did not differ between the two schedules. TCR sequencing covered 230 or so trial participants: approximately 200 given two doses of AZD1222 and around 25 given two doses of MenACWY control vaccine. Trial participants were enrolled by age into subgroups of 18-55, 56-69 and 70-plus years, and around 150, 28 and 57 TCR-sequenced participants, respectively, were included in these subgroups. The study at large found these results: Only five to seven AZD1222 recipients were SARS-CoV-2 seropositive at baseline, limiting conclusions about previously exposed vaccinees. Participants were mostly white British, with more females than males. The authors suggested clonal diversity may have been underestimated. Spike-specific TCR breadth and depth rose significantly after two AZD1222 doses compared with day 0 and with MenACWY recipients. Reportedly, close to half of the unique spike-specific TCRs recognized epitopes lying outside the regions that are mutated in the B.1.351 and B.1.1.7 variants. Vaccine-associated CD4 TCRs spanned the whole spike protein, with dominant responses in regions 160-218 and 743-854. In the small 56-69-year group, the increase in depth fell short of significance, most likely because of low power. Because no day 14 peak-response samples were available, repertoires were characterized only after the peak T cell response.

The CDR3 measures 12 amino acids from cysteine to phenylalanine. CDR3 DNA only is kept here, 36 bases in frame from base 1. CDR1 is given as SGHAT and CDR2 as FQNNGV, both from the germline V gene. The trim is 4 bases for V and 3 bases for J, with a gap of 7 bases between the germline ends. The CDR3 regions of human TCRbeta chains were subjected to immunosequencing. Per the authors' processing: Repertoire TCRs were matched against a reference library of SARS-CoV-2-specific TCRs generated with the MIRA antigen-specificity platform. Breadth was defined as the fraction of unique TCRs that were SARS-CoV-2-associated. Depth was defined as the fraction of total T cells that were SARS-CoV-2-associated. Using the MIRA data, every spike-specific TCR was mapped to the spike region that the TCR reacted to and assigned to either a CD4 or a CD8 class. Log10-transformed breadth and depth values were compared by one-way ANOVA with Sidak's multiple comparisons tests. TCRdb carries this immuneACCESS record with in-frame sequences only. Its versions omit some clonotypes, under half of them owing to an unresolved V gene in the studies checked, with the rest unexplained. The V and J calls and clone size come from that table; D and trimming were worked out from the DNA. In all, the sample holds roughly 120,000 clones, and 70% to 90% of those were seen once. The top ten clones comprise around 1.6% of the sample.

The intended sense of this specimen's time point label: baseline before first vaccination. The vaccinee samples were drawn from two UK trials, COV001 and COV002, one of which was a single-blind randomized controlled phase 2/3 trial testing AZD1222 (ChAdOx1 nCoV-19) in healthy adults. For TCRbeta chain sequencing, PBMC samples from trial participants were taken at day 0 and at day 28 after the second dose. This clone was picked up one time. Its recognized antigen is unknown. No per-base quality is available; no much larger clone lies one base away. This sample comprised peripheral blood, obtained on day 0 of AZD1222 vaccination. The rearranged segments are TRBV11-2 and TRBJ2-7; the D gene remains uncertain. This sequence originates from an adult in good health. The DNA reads TGTGCCAGCAGCTCGGGCGACTACGAGCAGTACTTC. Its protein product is CASSSGDYEQYF.